This TCR beta chain originates from a study of T cell responses to AZD1222 COVID-19 vaccine. Study in general: Second-dose recipients at about 4 or about 12 weeks were treated as one pooled group. Broader study findings: White British donors predominated, females outnumbered males, and clonal diversity was possibly underestimated. Repertoire sampling occurred only after the peak T cell response. After two AZD1222 doses, spike-specific TCR breadth and depth rose versus day 0.

This clone has only a few counts. No antigen is known for it. Produced via immunoSEQ multiplex PCR; TCRdb's table is partial and in-frame only. Among roughly 120,000 clones listed, about 91% were seen once. Sequenced here: peripheral blood, sampled on day 0 of AZD1222 vaccination. This clonotype originated in an adult in good health.

The CDR3 region is CASNSPTDKSYEQYF. The CDR3 DNA reads as TGTGCCAGCAACTCTCCCACGGACAAGTCCTACGAGCAGTACTTC. This chain links TRBV5-8 with TRBJ2-7; possible D gene TRBD1, 5 bases. This CDR3 is built from 15 residues. V was clipped by 6 bases and J by 1 base, with 17 bases between them. Germline assignment: CDR1 SGHTS and CDR2 YDEGEE.